This T cell receptor (beta chain) was sequenced during a study of shared clonotypes between healthy human individuals. Turning to the study itself: Researchers assigned three CD4 naive, three CD4 memory, two CD8 naive and one CD8 memory plate to each donor. Study-wide results and limits: The study sampled only blood, and tissue repertoires likely differ. Read depth was anticipated to influence clonotype sharing among donors.

With regard to this clone: As yet, its antigen is unknown.

The CDR3 has 18 residues. Germline V CDR1 and CDR2: SGHRS, YFSETQ. J lost 5 bases, V lost 1 base, and 11 bases had no gene match. TCRdb's table, derived via immunoSEQ multiplex PCR, lists solely in-frame clones and lacks some. The table includes roughly 2,500,000 clones, under 95% detected once. The specimen sequenced was naive CD4+ T cells from PBMCs. Subset described: CD45RA+ positively selected. The source is a man aged 18 to 29 in good health. Some clones in this sample may be carry-over from other donors' samples. The rearrangement joins TRBV5-1 to TRBJ2-1, with 11 bases lining up with TRBD2. DNA for the CDR3: TGCGCCAGCAGCTTGCCTAAAACCGGGACTAGCGGCAACAATGAGCAGTTCTTC. Its translation: CASSLPKTGTSGNNEQFF.